These 22 T cell receptor beta chains came from one sample sequenced in a study of cytomegalovirus exposure and HLA in healthy donors. Both 60 Vbeta primers and 13 Jbeta primers went into the PCR. This table comes from immunoSEQ multiplex PCR, and its TCRdb copy is limited to in-frame clones, with some not included. Seen here are 150,000 to 200,000 clones, 84% observed once, and the top ten hold under 1.1%. The sample consisted of PBMCs. The receptors shown here come from a man aged 30-40 years in good health and CMV-seronegative.

The chain is built from TRBV7-6 and TRBJ1-6; 8 bases match TRBD1. Germline assignment: CDR1 SGHVS and CDR2 FNYEAQ. CDR3 length equals 14 residues. V lost 5 bases to trimming and J lost 8 bases; unmatched junction nucleotides: 5. The CDR3 loop reads CASSLGQGYSPLHF. The CDR3, as DNA: TGTGCCAGCAGCCTTGGACAGGGATATTCACCCCTCCACTTT.

The rearrangement joins TRBV5-1 to TRBJ1-1, with a weak D call TRBD1 (5 bases). This CDR3 spans 15 amino acids. Deletions cut 0 bases from V and 4 bases from J, with 13 bases between. Germline CDR1 reads SGHRS; CDR2 reads YFSETQ. The CDR3 spells CASSLAGGSGTEAFF. CDR3 coding DNA: TGCGCCAGCAGCTTGGCCGGGGGGTCGGGCACTGAAGCTTTCTTT.

CDR3 region: CASSYGDRGEVEQYF. CDR3 DNA: TGTGCCAGCAGTTACGGGGACAGGGGGGAGGTCGAGCAGTACTTC. The chain uses TRBV6-5 and TRBJ2-7; 11 nucleotides line up with TRBD1. The CDR3 spans 15 residues. V was pared by 2 bases and J by 6 bases, with 6 bases of the junction left unmatched. The germline V gene has CDR1 MNHEY and CDR2 SVGAGI.

The chain couples TRBV2 to TRBJ1-1, with a tentative D call TRBD1 (5 bases). Trimming cost V 6 bases and J 8 bases, with 16 bases left between them. Germline V gene lookup returns CDR1 SNHLY and CDR2 FYNNEI. The CDR3 is 13 residues long. Here the CDR3 DNA reads TGTGCCAGCAGGAGGGGAGGAGCAACGGAAGCTTTCTTT. It codes for CASRRGGATEAFF. The whole variable domain, filled in from reference TRBV2 and TRBJ1-1, reads EPEVTQTPSHQVTQMGQEVILRCVPISNHLYFYWYRQILGQKVEFLVSFYNNEISEKSEIFDDQFSVERPDGSNFTLKIRSTKLEDSAMYFCASRRGGATEAFFGQGTRLTVV.

This clone was seen once. J is TRBJ2-1 and V is TRBV18, with D possibly being TRBD1 (6 bases). The V end lost 0 bases, the J end lost 4 bases, and 13 bases lay between the germline ends. Germline V gene lookup returns CDR1 KGHSH and CDR2 LQKENI. The length of the CDR3 is 16 residues. The CDR3: CASSPPSQGKYNEQFF. The CDR3 region has the DNA TGTGCCAGCTCACCACCTTCGCAGGGGAAATACAATGAGCAGTTCTTC.

This chain uses TRBV18 with TRBJ2-1; D may be TRBD1 (6 bases). Germline V lookup: CDR1 KGHSH, CDR2 LQKENI. This CDR3 contains 13 residues. Trimming removed 5 bases at V and 5 bases at J, with 10 bases between. The CDR3 region is CASSNRANNEQFF. The CDR3 region has the DNA TGTGCCAGCTCAAACAGGGCTAACAATGAGCAGTTCTTC.

V usage is TRBV4-2 and J usage is TRBJ1-1; D is unclear. The CDR3 has 15 residues. V was clipped by 3 bases and J by 2 bases, with 13 bases between them. Per germline, CDR1 LGHNA and CDR2 YNFKEQ. CDR3 residues: CASSQAAGYNTEAFF. CDR3 coding DNA: TGTGCCAGCAGCCAGGCCGCGGGATACAACACTGAAGCTTTCTTT.

This clone has only a few counts. The genes are TRBV2 and TRBJ2-1; TRBD2 agrees at 12 bases. J lost 8 bases, V lost 6 bases, and 8 bases had no gene match. This CDR3 contains 15 residues. Germline V lookup: CDR1 SNHLY, CDR2 FYNNEI. The CDR3, as DNA: TGTGCCAGCAGCGCGACTAGCGGGGGTGTGGATGAGCAGTTCTTC. It translates to CASSATSGGVDEQFF. Complete variable domain (other parts from reference TRBV2 and TRBJ2-1): EPEVTQTPSHQVTQMGQEVILRCVPISNHLYFYWYRQILGQKVEFLVSFYNNEISEKSEIFDDQFSVERPDGSNFTLKIRSTKLEDSAMYFCASSATSGGVDEQFFGPGTRLTVL.

The chain is built from TRBV6-1 and TRBJ1-5; D perhaps matches TRBD1 (6 bases). The CDR3 has 14 residues. From germline, CDR1 is MNHNS and CDR2 SASEGT. The ends were cut back, 6 bases at V and 0 bases at J, with 9 bases in the middle. This CDR3 is CASREDSSNQPQHF. As DNA, the CDR3 is TGTGCCAGCAGAGAGGACAGTAGCAATCAGCCCCAGCATTTT.

The chain is built from TRBV29-1 and TRBJ2-3, with 13 bases matching TRBD2. V trimming: 6 bases; J trimming: 0 bases; junction bases outside the gene matches: 0. Germline V gives CDR1 SQVTM, CDR2 ANQGSEA. The CDR3 has 14 residues. The CDR3 loop is CSVTSGRSTDTQYF. The DNA of the CDR3 is TGCAGCGTGACTAGCGGGAGGAGCACAGATACGCAGTATTTT.

The rearrangement joins TRBV7-9 to TRBJ2-3, with no clear D. V lost 4 bases to trimming and J lost 6 bases, with 11 bases between them. CDR3 size: 13 residues. Germline CDR1 SEHNR, CDR2 FQNEAQ (reference sequence). CDR3: CASSWRSSDTQYF. The DNA for the CDR3 is TGTGCCAGCAGCTGGCGGAGTTCGGATACGCAGTATTTT.

The chain uses TRBV4-3 and TRBJ2-5; the D gene is possibly TRBD2 (7 bases). V dropped 3 bases and J dropped 7 bases, with 33 bases sitting between them. Germline assignment: CDR1 LGHNA and CDR2 YSLEER. There are 20 residues in the CDR3. CDR3 protein: CASSQAPGWGRATRGGTQYF. The CDR3 bases are TGCGCCAGCAGCCAGGCCCCGGGATGGGGGAGGGCGACAAGGGGGGGGACCCAGTACTTC.

The chain carries TRBV10-3 and TRBJ2-5; 12 nucleotides line up with TRBD2. Germline lookup yields CDR1 ENHRY and CDR2 SYGVKD. The CDR3 totals 15 residues. The V and J ends lost 10 bases and 5 bases, in that order; junction bases with no gene match: 11. The CDR3 bases are TGTGCCACCCAGCTAACTAGCGGGAGGATGGAGACCCAGTACTTC. Translation gives CATQLTSGRMETQYF.

The count of this clone is one. V gene TRBV7-3 combines with J gene TRBJ1-1; D gene ambiguous. CDR3 size: 15 residues. Trimming removed 4 bases from V and 5 bases from J, with 17 bases in between. Germline V gives CDR1 SGHTA, CDR2 FQGTGA. CDR3 DNA sequence: TGTGCCAGCAGCTCGGACCTGGGAGGGATTACTGAAGCTTTCTTT. Its translation: CASSSDLGGITEAFF.

This clone was picked up a small number of times. The rearrangement links TRBV5-6 to TRBJ1-2; TRBD1 matches at 8 bases. The germline V gene has CDR1 SGHDT and CDR2 YYEEEE. V lost 0 bases, J lost 8 bases, and 6 bases stayed unmatched. CDR3 length: 14 amino acids. As DNA, the CDR3 is TGTGCCAGCAGCTTGGTCTCAGGGGGCGGAGGCTACACCTTC. It translates to CASSLVSGGGGYTF. Looking up the rest from reference TRBV5-6 and TRBJ1-2 gives the full variable domain: DAGVTQSPTHLIKTRGQQVTLRCSPKSGHDTVSWYQQALGQGPQFIFQYYEEEERQRGNFPDRFSGHQFPNYSSELNVNALLLGDSALYLCASSLVSGGGGYTFGSGTRLTVV.

The genes are TRBV4-3 and TRBJ1-5; the D is unclear. The CDR3 extends over 13 amino acids. Trimming shortened V by 11 bases and J by 3 bases, and 14 bases separated the two germline ends. Per germline, CDR1 LGHNA and CDR2 YSLEER. CDR3 amino acids: CAAAQDLNQPQHF. The CDR3 region has the DNA TGCGCCGCGGCCCAAGACCTCAATCAGCCCCAGCATTTT.

The gene calls are TRBV5-1 and TRBJ2-2; 7 nucleotides align to TRBD2. The V gene end was trimmed by 5 bases and the J gene end by 6 bases; junction bases not matched to a gene: 1. Germline values: CDR1 SGHRS, CDR2 YFSETQ. The CDR3 is 12 amino acids. DNA of the CDR3: TGCGCCAGCAGGGGAGGGGCCGGGGAGCTGTTTTTT. Translation: CASRGGAGELFF.

The V call is TRBV6-5, the J call TRBJ2-4, with D possibly being TRBD2 (7 bases). CDR1 and CDR2 from the germline V gene are MNHEY and SVGAGI. CDR3 length: 14 amino acids. V lost 6 bases, J lost 0 bases, and 9 bases lay in between. In DNA form, the CDR3 reads TGTGCCAGCAGGGGGGGGCTAGCCAAAAACATTCAGTACTTC. Protein: CASRGGLAKNIQYF.

The chain couples TRBV5-4 to TRBJ2-1, with TRBD2 identical over 10 bases. CDR1 is SGHNT and CDR2 is YYREEE in the germline V gene (reference sequence). The CDR3 is 13 residues long. The J segment lost 12 bases and the V segment lost 4 bases, leaving 7 bases of the junction unmatched. CDR3 amino acids: CASSPDPSGGQFF. The CDR3 DNA sequence: TGTGCCAGCAGCCCGGATCCTAGCGGGGGGCAGTTCTTC.

The J gene is TRBJ2-1, the V gene TRBV20-1, with a possible D match to TRBD1 (5 bases). Germline V gene lookup returns CDR1 DFQATT and CDR2 SNEGSKA (reference sequence). CDR3 length equals 8 residues. Between the trimmed V and J ends, which lost 6 bases and 15 bases, there was a span of 9 bases. The chain's CDR3 is CSAVQGFF. The CDR3 DNA follows: TGCAGTGCCGTCCAGGGGTTCTTC.

The chain carries TRBV5-1 and TRBJ2-7; no clear D. The CDR3 consists of 14 residues. Trimming cost V 2 bases and J 3 bases, with 12 bases left between them. Germline loops: CDR1 SGHRS, CDR2 YFSETQ. The CDR3 coding sequence is TGCGCCAGCAGCTTTAGTGGGCCGATCTACGAGCAGTACTTC. Its protein product is CASSFSGPIYEQYF. Based on the CDR3 plus reference TRBV5-1 and TRBJ2-7, the full variable domain is KAGVTQTPRYLIKTRGQQVTLSCSPISGHRSVSWYQQTPGQGLQFLFEYFSETQRNKGNFPGRFSGRQFSNSRSEMNVSTLELGDSALYLCASSFSGPIYEQYFGPGTRLTVT.

The rearrangement links TRBV6-6 to TRBJ2-5, with D possibly TRBD1 on 5 matching bases. CDR1 is MNHNY, CDR2 SVGAGI, per germline (reference sequence). Trimming removed 2 bases at V and 5 bases at J, with 9 bases between. The CDR3 is 13 residues long. The DNA for the CDR3 is TGTGCCAGCAGTTACACATACAGGGAGACCCAGTACTTC. This codes for CASSYTYRETQYF.